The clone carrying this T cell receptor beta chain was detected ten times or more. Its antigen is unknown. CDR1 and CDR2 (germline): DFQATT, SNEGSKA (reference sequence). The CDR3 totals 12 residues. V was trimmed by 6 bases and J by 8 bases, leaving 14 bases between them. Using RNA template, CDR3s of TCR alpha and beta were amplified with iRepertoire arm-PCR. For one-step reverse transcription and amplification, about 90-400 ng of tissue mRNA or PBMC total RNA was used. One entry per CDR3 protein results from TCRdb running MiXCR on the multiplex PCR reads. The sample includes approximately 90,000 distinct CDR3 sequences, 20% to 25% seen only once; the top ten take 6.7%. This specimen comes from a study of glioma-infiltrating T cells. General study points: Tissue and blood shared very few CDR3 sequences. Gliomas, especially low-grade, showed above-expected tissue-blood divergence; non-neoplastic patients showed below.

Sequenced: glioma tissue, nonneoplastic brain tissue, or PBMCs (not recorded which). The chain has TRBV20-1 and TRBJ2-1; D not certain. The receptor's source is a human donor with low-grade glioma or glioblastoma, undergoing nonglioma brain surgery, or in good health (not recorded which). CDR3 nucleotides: TGCAGTGCCAAGGTCATGAACGATGAGCAGTTCTTC. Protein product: CSAKVMNDEQFF.